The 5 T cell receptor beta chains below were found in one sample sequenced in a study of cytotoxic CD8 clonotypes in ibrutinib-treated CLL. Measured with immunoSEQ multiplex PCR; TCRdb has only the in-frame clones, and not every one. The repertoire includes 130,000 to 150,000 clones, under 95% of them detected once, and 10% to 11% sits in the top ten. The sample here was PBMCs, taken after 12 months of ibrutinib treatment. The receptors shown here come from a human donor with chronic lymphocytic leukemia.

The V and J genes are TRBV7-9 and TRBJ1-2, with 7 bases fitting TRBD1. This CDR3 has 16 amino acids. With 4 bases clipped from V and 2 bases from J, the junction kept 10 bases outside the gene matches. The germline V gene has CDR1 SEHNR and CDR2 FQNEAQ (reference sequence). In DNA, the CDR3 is TGTGCCAGCAGCTCCTGGGGGAGGGACAGAAACTATGGCTACACCTTC. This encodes CASSSWGRDRNYGYTF.

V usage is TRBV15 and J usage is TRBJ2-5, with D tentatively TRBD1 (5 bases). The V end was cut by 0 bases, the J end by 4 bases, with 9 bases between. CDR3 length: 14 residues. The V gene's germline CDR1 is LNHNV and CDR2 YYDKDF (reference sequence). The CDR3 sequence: CATSREYRLETQYF. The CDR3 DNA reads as TGTGCCACCAGCAGAGAATACAGGTTAGAGACCCAGTACTTC.

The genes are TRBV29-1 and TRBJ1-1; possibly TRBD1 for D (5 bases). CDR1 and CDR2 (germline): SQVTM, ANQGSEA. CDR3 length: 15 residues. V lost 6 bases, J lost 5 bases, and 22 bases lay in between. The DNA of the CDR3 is TGCAGCGTCCAGCCAGGGTTTCCCTCAGGGACTGAAGCTTTCTTT. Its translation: CSVQPGFPSGTEAFF.

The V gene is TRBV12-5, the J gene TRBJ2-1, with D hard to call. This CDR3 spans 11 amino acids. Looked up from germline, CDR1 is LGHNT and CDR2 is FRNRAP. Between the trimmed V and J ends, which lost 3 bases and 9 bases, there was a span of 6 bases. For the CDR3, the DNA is TGTGCTAGTGGTTTTTTGGGTGAGCAGTTCTTC. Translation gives CASGFLGEQFF.

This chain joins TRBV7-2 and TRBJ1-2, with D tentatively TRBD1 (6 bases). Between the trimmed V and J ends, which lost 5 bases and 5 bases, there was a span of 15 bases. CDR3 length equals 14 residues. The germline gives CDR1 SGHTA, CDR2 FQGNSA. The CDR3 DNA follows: TGTGCCAGCAGCGCGGCAGGGGTGTTTTATGGCTACACCTTC. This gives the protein CASSAAGVFYGYTF.